The rows below give T cell receptor beta chains drawn from one sample of a study of cytomegalovirus exposure and HLA in healthy donors. Sequencing was performed with immunoSEQ multiplex PCR; in TCRdb, only in-frame clones are kept and a portion is missing. The data hold over 110,000 clones, with 70% to 80% observed a single time. The sequencing sample was made of PBMCs. Receptors were obtained from a woman between 40 and 50 years old in good health and CMV-seropositive. Each CDR3 is given with its conserved first and last residue. Each record gives: J gene, clone size, V gene, CDR3 protein. Only part of the rows carry a size: once, few, many, or a class if the clone is expanded.

j_call: TRBJ2-5; clone_size: once; v_call: TRBV18; cdr3_aa: CASSPGQQETQYF
j_call: TRBJ1-2; clone_size: NA; v_call: TRBV19; cdr3_aa: CASSGTGVYGYTF
j_call: TRBJ1-1; clone_size: few; v_call: TRBV4-1; cdr3_aa: CASSQDYRGRTEAFF
j_call: TRBJ2-3; clone_size: NA; v_call: TRBV11-2; cdr3_aa: CASSSDPFARGAADTQYF
j_call: TRBJ2-1; clone_size: NA; v_call: TRBV5-4; cdr3_aa: CASSSGRAGQLREQFF
j_call: TRBJ2-7; clone_size: few; v_call: TRBV11-3; cdr3_aa: CASSLGGDSYEQYF
j_call: TRBJ2-6; clone_size: NA; v_call: TRBV7-9; cdr3_aa: CASSPGTGGAGANVLTF
j_call: TRBJ1-4; clone_size: NA; v_call: TRBV4-1; cdr3_aa: CASSQGQGANEKLFF
j_call: TRBJ2-5; clone_size: NA; v_call: TRBV7-2; cdr3_aa: CASSLVSSVSRETQYF
j_call: TRBJ2-2; clone_size: NA; v_call: TRBV10-1; cdr3_aa: CASSDGGRGSGELFF
j_call: TRBJ1-5; clone_size: few; v_call: TRBV2; cdr3_aa: CASSERTGEGFQPQHF
j_call: TRBJ2-1; clone_size: NA; v_call: TRBV6-6; cdr3_aa: CASSPSGPSYNEQFF
j_call: TRBJ1-1; clone_size: NA; v_call: TRBV30; cdr3_aa: CAWSVQRGTMNTEAFF